This passage covers 12 T cell receptor beta chains from one sample sequenced in a study of cytomegalovirus exposure and HLA in healthy donors. PCR was performed using 60 Vbeta and 13 Jbeta primers. Sequencing was performed with immunoSEQ multiplex PCR; in TCRdb, only in-frame clones are kept and a portion is missing. This sample has around 130,000 clones, with 82% found just once. The sequenced material came from PBMCs. Receptors originate from a boy aged 2-9 years in good health and CMV-seronegative.

The chain recombines TRBV14 with TRBJ2-1, with 7 bases that match TRBD2. The CDR3 extends over 16 amino acids. The V gene's germline CDR1 is SGHDN and CDR2 FVKESK. Trimming took 4 bases from V and 3 from J; bases not matched to a gene: 9. CDR3 sequence: CASSPVGAGYYNEQFF. CDR3 coding DNA: TGTGCCAGCAGCCCTGTAGGAGCGGGGTACTACAATGAGCAGTTCTTC.

The chain links TRBV7-9 to TRBJ2-1, with 9 bases identical to TRBD2. CDR1 is SEHNR and CDR2 is FQNEAQ in the germline V gene (reference sequence). The CDR3 is 15 amino acids. With 5 bases clipped from V and 5 bases from J, the junction kept 7 bases outside the gene matches. CDR3 sequence: CASSPWASGDNEQFF. CDR3 nucleotides: TGTGCCAGCAGCCCCTGGGCTAGCGGGGACAATGAGCAGTTCTTC.

This chain joins TRBV13 and TRBJ2-2; TRBD2 matches at 9 bases. Germline V gene sequence: CDR1 PRHDT, CDR2 FYEKMQ (reference sequence). Trimming at V came to 3 bases and at J to 2 bases, leaving 13 bases not matched to a gene. There are 19 residues in the CDR3. Here the CDR3 reads CASSFSPPAGGPNTGELFF. The CDR3, as DNA: TGTGCCAGCAGCTTCTCCCCCCCAGCGGGGGGCCCTAACACCGGGGAGCTGTTTTTT.

This chain links TRBV11-2 with TRBJ2-3; D perhaps matches TRBD2 (5 bases). The germline gives CDR1 SGHAT, CDR2 FQNNGV. This CDR3 is 15 amino acids long. With 1 base removed from V and 3 bases from J, the gap between germline ends came to 11 bases. This chain's CDR3 is CASSLVAGETDTQYF. The DNA of the CDR3 is TGTGCCAGCAGCTTAGTCGCCGGGGAAACAGATACGCAGTATTTT.

The chain uses TRBV15 and TRBJ1-2, with TRBD1 identical over 7 bases. In germline, CDR1 is LNHNV, CDR2 YYDKDF (reference sequence). The ends lost 0 bases at V and 3 bases at J; junction bases unmatched: 4. This CDR3 has 15 residues. The CDR3: CATSRDGTEDYGYTF. The CDR3 nucleotides read TGTGCCACCAGCAGAGATGGGACAGAGGACTATGGCTACACCTTC.

J is TRBJ2-1 and V is TRBV13; D ambiguous. V lost 7 bases and J lost 7, with 14 bases in between. Germline CDR1 is PRHDT and CDR2 is FYEKMQ (reference sequence). The length of the CDR3 is 13 residues. The CDR3 sequence: CASTFSVFNEQFF. CDR3 DNA sequence: TGTGCCAGCACCTTCTCGGTCTTTAATGAGCAGTTCTTC.

The chain uses TRBV4-3 and TRBJ2-6, with D possibly TRBD2 on 5 matching bases. With 1 base removed from V and 1 base from J, the gap between germline ends came to 8 bases. Per the germline V gene, CDR1 is LGHNA and CDR2 is YSLEER. The CDR3 is 16 residues long. CDR3 protein: CASSQGPGSGANVLTF. The CDR3, as DNA: TGCGCCAGCAGCCAAGGGCCGGGGTCTGGGGCCAACGTCCTGACTTTC.

This clone was observed a few times. V usage is TRBV29-1 and J usage is TRBJ2-2; D is perhaps TRBD1 (7 bases). Deletions cut 6 bases from V and 6 bases from J, with 14 bases between. In germline, CDR1 is SQVTM, CDR2 ANQGSEA. CDR3 length equals 13 residues. CDR3 nucleotides: TGCAGCGTCCGTGACAGGGAGGCCGGGGAGCTGTTTTTT. Protein: CSVRDREAGELFF.

V and J are TRBV2 and TRBJ1-6; no clear D gene. CDR1 is SNHLY and CDR2 is FYNNEI in the germline V gene. CDR3 length equals 16 residues. V was clipped by 4 bases and J by 0 bases, with 10 bases between them. The chain's CDR3 is CASSGRVSSYNSPLHF. In nucleotides, the CDR3 is TGTGCCAGCAGTGGGAGAGTTAGCTCCTATAATTCACCCCTCCACTTT.

The rearrangement joins TRBV2 to TRBJ2-1, with unresolved D. CDR1 is SNHLY and CDR2 is FYNNEI in the germline V gene. CDR3 length equals 13 residues. V lost 5 bases and J 0 bases, leaving 5 bases between the germline ends. CDR3 DNA sequence: TGTGCCAGCAGTTCTAGCTCCTACAATGAGCAGTTCTTC. Its protein product is CASSSSSYNEQFF.

The chain links TRBV5-1 to TRBJ2-2, with TRBD2 matching 14 bases. This CDR3 is 17 amino acids long. Germline V lookup: CDR1 SGHRS, CDR2 YFSETQ. The ends lost 4 bases at V and 1 base at J; junction bases unmatched: 3. The CDR3 loop is CASSPGTSGGNTGELFF. CDR3 sequence (DNA): TGCGCCAGCAGCCCGGGGACTAGCGGGGGGAACACCGGGGAGCTGTTTTTT. Looking up the rest from reference TRBV5-1 and TRBJ2-2 gives the full variable domain: KAGVTQTPRYLIKTRGQQVTLSCSPISGHRSVSWYQQTPGQGLQFLFEYFSETQRNKGNFPGRFSGRQFSNSRSEMNVSTLELGDSALYLCASSPGTSGGNTGELFFGEGSRLTVL.

This chain uses TRBV14 with TRBJ2-7; 10 bases line up with TRBD2. The CDR3 spans 15 residues. Germline CDR1 SGHDN, CDR2 FVKESK. The junction had 2 bases not matched to a gene; V was cut back by 1 base and J by 2 bases. Here the CDR3 DNA reads TGTGCCAGCAGCCAAGGGCTAGCGGGGGCCTACGAGCAGTACGTC. Encoded protein: CASSQGLAGAYEQYV.